The sequence of this T cell receptor beta chain was determined in a study of low-dose radiotherapy and immunotherapy resistance in tumors. Study details: The drug cyclophosphamide was given into a vein at 200 mg/m2 every two weeks, one day before radiation and immunotherapy.

Gene-specific TRAV and TRBV primers were used for first-strand cDNA, covering alpha and beta chains. For amplifying TCRs, the PCR ran for approximately 18 cycles with Phusion, which was used together with a constant-region primer and the adapter on the V primers. MiXCR, run by TCRdb on the reads, gives a single entry per CDR3 protein. The sample holds tens of thousands of distinct CDR3 sequences, 9.4% seen once. This clonotype was seen many times. The sample's time point: before trial treatment. Germline V gene data show CDR1 as DFQATT and CDR2 as SNEGSKA (reference sequence). Trimming stripped 5 bases from V and 6 bases from J, with 17 bases between. The CDR3 runs 14 residues.

The receptor comes from a male donor with prostate cancer. The rearrangement joins TRBV20-1 to TRBJ2-1, with a possible D match to TRBD2 (6 bases). Sequencing used PBMCs, obtained before treatment. CDR3 loop: CSAAELAWRNEQFF. The CDR3 coding sequence is TGCAGTGCTGCCGAACTAGCTTGGCGCAATGAGCAGTTCTTC.